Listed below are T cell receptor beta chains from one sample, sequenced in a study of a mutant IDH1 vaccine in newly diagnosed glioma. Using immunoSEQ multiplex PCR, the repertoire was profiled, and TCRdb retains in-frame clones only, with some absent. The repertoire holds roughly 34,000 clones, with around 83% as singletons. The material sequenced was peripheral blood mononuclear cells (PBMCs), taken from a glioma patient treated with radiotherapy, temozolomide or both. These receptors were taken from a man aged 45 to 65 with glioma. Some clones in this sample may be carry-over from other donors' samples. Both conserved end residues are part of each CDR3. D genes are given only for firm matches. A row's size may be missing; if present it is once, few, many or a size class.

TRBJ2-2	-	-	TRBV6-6	TGTGCCAGCAGTTGGACAAACGGGGAGCTGTTTTTT	CASSWTNGELFF
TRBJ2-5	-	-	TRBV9	TGTGCCAGCAGCAGGCAGATGGGCGCGCAGACCCAGTACTTC	CASSRQMGAQTQYF
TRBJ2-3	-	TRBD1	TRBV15	TGTGCCACCAGCAGAGATGTGCAGGACAGGGGCACAGATACGCAGTATTTT	CATSRDVQDRGTDTQYF
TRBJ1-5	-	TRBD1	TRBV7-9	TGTGCCAGCGCACGATCAGGGGGCAGTCAGCCCCAGCATTTT	CASARSGGSQPQHF
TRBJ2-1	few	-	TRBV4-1	TGCGCCAGCAGCCGGCAGGGTTCGGATGAGCAGTTCTTC	CASSRQGSDEQFF
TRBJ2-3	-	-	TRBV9	TGTGCCAGCAGCGCCGGCCAGGGTAAAGATACGCAGTATTTT	CASSAGQGKDTQYF
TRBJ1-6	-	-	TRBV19	TGTGCCAGTAGTTGGGTCGGTTCACCCCTCCACTTT	CASSWVGSPLHF
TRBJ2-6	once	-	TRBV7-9	TGTGTCCCGGGTTCCTCTGGGGCCAACGTCCTGACTTTC	CVPGSSGANVLTF
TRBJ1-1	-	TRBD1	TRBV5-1	TGCGCCAGCAGGGGGACAGGGGGTTTAGGTGAAGCTTTCTTT	CASRGTGGLGEAFF
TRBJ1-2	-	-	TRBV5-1	TGCGCCAGCAGCGGAGGGGCTACGGGGGATGGCTACACCTTC	CASSGGATGDGYTF
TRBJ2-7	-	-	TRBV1	TGCACCAGCAGCCAAGAAGGAGGGAATGAGCAGTACTTC	CTSSQEGGNEQYF
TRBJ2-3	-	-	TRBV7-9	TGTGCCAGCAGCTTATCTAGGGCAGATACGCAGTATTTT	CASSLSRADTQYF
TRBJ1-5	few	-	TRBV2	TGTGCCAGCAGTGAGAAATCTCTCGCCAATCAGCCCCAGCATTTT	CASSEKSLANQPQHF
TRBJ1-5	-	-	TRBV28	TGTGCCAGCAGTTCGTTAAATCAGCCCCAGCATTTT	CASSSLNQPQHF
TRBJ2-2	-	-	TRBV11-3	TGTGCCAGCAGCCCGATCACCGGGGAGCTGTTTTTT	CASSPITGELFF
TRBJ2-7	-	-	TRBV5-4	TGTGCCAGCAGCAACCCTAGCGAGGAGCAGTACTTC	CASSNPSEEQYF
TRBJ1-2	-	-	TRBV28	TGTGCCAGCAGTTCAAGAAACTATGGCTACACCTTC	CASSSRNYGYTF
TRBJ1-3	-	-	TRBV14	TGTGCCAGCAGCCAAGTGGGGGAGGACACCATATATTTT	CASSQVGEDTIYF
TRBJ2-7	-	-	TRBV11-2	TGTGCCAGCAGCCAAGGGGTGACCAGCTCCTACGAGCAGTACTTC	CASSQGVTSSYEQYF
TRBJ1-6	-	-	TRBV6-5	TGTGCCAGCAGTTACGTGAATTCACCCCTCCACTTT	CASSYVNSPLHF
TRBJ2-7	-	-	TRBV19	TGTGCCAGTAGTAACGGACCGCACAGTGAGCAGTACTTC	CASSNGPHSEQYF
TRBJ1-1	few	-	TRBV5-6	TGTGCCAGCAGCTTCGTGGTGAACACTGAAGCTTTCTTT	CASSFVVNTEAFF
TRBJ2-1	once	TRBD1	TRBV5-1	TGCGCCAGCAGTCCGGGACAGGGGGCTGATAGGTCCTACAATGAGCAGTTCTTC	CASSPGQGADRSYNEQFF
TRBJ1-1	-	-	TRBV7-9	TGTGCCAGCAGCGGGCCCGCACGCTCTGAAGCTTTCTTT	CASSGPARSEAFF
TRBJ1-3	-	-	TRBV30	TGTGCCTGGAGTCCAAATGGAAACACCATATATTTT	CAWSPNGNTIYF
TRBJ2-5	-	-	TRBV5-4	TGTGCCAGCAGCCACCAAGAGACCCAGTACTTC	CASSHQETQYF
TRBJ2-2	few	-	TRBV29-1	TGCAGCGCCATGGACAGCACCGGGGAGCTGTTTTTT	CSAMDSTGELFF
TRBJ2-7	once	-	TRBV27	TGTGCCAGCTGGGAGGGGGAGACCTACGAGCAGTACTTC	CASWEGETYEQYF
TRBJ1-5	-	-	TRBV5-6	TGTGCCAGCAGCTTGTGGCAGGCTAATCAGCCCCAGCATTTT	CASSLWQANQPQHF
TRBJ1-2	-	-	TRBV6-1	TGTGCCAGCAGTATCAAGACCGAGAACTATGGCTACACCTTC	CASSIKTENYGYTF
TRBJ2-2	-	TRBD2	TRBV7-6	TGTGCCAGCCGGGGAGGGGCCGACACCGGGGAGCTGTTTTTT	CASRGGADTGELFF
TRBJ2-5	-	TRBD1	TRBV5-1	TGCGCCAGCAGCTACGGACAGGGGGGCGAGACCCAGTACTTC	CASSYGQGGETQYF
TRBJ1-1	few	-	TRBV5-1	TGCGCCAGCAGCTTAGGAGAACAGTTGAACACTGAAGCTTTCTTT	CASSLGEQLNTEAFF
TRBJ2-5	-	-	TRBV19	TGTGCCAGTAGTATTGTTTGGCAGGACCAAGAGACCCAGTACTTC	CASSIVWQDQETQYF
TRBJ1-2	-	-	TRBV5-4	TGTGCCAGCAGCTTAGGGGGGGATGGCTACACCTTC	CASSLGGDGYTF
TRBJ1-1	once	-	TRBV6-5	TGTGCCAGCAGGAGGGGGGGGGAAGCTTTCTTT	CASRRGGEAFF
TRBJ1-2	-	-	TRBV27	TGTGCCAGCAGACCAGACAGGCTTAACTATGGCTACACCTTC	CASRPDRLNYGYTF
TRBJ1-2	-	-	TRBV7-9	TGTGCCAGCCCATCAAACGAGGGAAATGGCTACACCTTC	CASPSNEGNGYTF
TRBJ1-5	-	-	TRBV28	TGTGCCAGCAGCGGGAATCAGCCCCAGCATTTT	CASSGNQPQHF
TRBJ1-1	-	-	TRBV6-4	TGTGCCAGCAGTCTGAGGTCCAACACTGAAGCTTTCTTT	CASSLRSNTEAFF
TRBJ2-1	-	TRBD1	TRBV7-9	TGTGCCAGCAGCTCACAGGGGGCCGTTGAGCAGTTCTTC	CASSSQGAVEQFF
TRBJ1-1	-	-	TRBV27	TGTGCCAGCAGTTTAAGCAGCTTGAACACTGAAGCTTTCTTT	CASSLSSLNTEAFF
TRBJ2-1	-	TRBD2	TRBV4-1	TGCGCCAGCAGCCAAGAAGCCGGACTAGCGGGAAGTCAGGAGCAGTTCTTC	CASSQEAGLAGSQEQFF
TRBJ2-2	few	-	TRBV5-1	TGCGCCAGCAGCTTGCGGGGACCTACGAACACCGGGGAGCTGTTTTTT	CASSLRGPTNTGELFF
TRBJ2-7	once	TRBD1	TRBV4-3	TGCGCCAGCAGCCAAGCCGGGACAGGGGGCTACGAGCAGTACTTC	CASSQAGTGGYEQYF
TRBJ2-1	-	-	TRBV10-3	TGTGCCATCAGTGTACAATCGAGCTCCTACAATGAGCAGTTCTTC	CAISVQSSSYNEQFF
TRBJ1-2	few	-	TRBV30	TGTGCCTGGAGTGCAGGGAGCTATGGCTACACCTTC	CAWSAGSYGYTF
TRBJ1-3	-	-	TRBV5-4	TGTGCCAGCAGCTTGGCCGGCTACCCTGGAAACACCATATATTTT	CASSLAGYPGNTIYF
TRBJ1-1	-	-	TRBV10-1	TGCGCCAGCAGTGACCCAGGGGCCTTGGCTGAAGCTTTCTTT	CASSDPGALAEAFF
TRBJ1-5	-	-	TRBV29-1	TGCAGCGCCACCATCAGGGAGGACCAGCATTTT	CSATIREDQHF
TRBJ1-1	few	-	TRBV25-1	TGTGCCAGCAGGGGGGGATCTGAAGCTTTCTTT	CASRGGSEAFF
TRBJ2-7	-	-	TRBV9	TGTGCCAGCAGCACGACCCCCGTTTCCTACGAGCAGTACTTC	CASSTTPVSYEQYF
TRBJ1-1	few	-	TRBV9	TGTGCCAGCAGCAGGGGCGGGAACACTGAAGCTTTCTTT	CASSRGGNTEAFF
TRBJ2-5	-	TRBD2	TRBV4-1	TGCGCCAGCAGCCCGGAAGGTTCTAGCGGGAGTGTGGCCCAGTACTTC	CASSPEGSSGSVAQYF
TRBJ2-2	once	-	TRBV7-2	TGTGCCAGCAGCTTAGCTGGGGGCACCGGGGAGCTGTTTTTT	CASSLAGGTGELFF
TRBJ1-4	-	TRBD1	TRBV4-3	TGCGCCAGCAGCCAGGATACGGGACAGGGGCTGAGGCTGTTTTTT	CASSQDTGQGLRLFF
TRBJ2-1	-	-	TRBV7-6	TGTGCCAGCAGCCTCAGTGAGAGGGAGCAGTTCTTC	CASSLSEREQFF
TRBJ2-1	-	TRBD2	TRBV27	TGTGCCAGCAGCCTCTCGACTAGCGTCTACAATGAGCAGTTCTTC	CASSLSTSVYNEQFF
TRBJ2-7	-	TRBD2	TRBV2	TGTGCCAGCAGGGGAGCGGGGCACTACGAGCAGTACTTC	CASRGAGHYEQYF
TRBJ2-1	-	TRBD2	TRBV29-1	TGCAGCGCGAAAAAGGGGCTAGCGGGGCTCTTGCAGTTCTTC	CSAKKGLAGLLQFF